This TCR beta chain stems from a study of a mutant IDH1 vaccine in newly diagnosed glioma. In this sample, this clone turned up once. V lost 0 bases and J 5 bases, leaving 9 bases between the germline ends. This CDR3 region has 14 residues. Looked up from germline, CDR1 is MNHEY and CDR2 is SMNVEV (reference sequence). Assay: immunoSEQ multiplex PCR; the TCRdb copy retains only in-frame clones and omits some. In the table there are roughly 19,000 clones, approximately 86% of which are singletons. Time point: baseline, week 1 (first vaccination visit). Treatment in this sample: pre-vaccination baseline after standard-of-care therapy.

The chain uses TRBV27 and TRBJ2-3; no reliable D call. Sequencing used PBMCs, obtained from a glioma patient treated with radiotherapy, temozolomide or both. The clonotype was recovered from a man in his forties with glioma. The CDR3 sequence is CASSLSGFGDTQYF. CDR3 bases: TGTGCCAGCAGTTTATCGGGGTTCGGAGATACGCAGTATTTT.